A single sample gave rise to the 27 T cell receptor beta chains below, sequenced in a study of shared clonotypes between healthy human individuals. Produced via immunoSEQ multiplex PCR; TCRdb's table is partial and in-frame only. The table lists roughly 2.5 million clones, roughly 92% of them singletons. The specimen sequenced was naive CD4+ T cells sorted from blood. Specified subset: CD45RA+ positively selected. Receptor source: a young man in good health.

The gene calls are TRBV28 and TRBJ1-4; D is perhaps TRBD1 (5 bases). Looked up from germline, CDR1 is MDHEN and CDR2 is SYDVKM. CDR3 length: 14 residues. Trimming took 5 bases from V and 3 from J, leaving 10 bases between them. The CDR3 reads CASSTGGANEKLFF. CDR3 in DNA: TGTGCCAGCAGTACTGGGGGGGCTAATGAAAAACTGTTTTTT. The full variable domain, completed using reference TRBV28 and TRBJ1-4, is DVKVTQSSRYLVKRTGEKVFLECVQDMDHENMFWYRQDPGLGLRLIYFSYDVKMKEKGDIPEGYSVSREKKERFSLILESASTNQTSMYLCASSTGGANEKLFFGSGTQLSVL.

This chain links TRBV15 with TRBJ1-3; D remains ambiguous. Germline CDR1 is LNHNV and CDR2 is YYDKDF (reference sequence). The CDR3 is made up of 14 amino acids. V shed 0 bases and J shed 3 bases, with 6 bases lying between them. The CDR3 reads CATSRETLGNTIYF. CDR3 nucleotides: TGTGCCACCAGCAGAGAAACACTTGGAAACACCATATATTTT.

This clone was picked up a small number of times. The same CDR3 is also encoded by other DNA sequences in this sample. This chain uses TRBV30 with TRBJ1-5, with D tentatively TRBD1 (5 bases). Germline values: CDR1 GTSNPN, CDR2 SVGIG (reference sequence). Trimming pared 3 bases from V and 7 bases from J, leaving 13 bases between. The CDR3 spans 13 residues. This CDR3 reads CAWSVRDGQPQHF. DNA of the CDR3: TGTGCCTGGAGCGTCAGGGACGGCCAGCCCCAGCATTTT.

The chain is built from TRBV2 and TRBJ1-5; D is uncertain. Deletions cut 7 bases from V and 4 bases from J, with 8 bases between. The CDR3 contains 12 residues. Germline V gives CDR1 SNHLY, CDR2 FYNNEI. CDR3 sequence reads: CASNRDNQPQHF. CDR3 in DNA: TGTGCCAGCAACCGGGATAATCAGCCCCAGCATTTT.

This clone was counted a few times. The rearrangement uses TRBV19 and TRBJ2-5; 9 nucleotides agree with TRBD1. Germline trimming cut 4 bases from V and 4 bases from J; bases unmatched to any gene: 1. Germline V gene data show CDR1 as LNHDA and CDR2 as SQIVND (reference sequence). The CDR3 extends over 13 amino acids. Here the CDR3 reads CASSTTGGETQYF. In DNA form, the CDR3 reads TGTGCCAGTAGTACGACAGGGGGAGAGACCCAGTACTTC.

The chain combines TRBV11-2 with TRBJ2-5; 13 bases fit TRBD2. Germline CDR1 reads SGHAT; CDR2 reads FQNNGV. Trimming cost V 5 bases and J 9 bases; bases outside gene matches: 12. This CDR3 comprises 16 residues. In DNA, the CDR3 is TGTGCCAGCAGCCCCAGGACTAGCGGGGGACCATTGGCCCAGTACTTC. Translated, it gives CASSPRTSGGPLAQYF.

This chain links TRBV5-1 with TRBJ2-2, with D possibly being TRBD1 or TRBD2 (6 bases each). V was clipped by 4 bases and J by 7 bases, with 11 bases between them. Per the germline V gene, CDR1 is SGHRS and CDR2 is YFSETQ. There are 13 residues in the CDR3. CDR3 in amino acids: CASSPRGVGELFF. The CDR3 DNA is TGCGCCAGCAGCCCGAGGGGGGTCGGGGAGCTGTTTTTT.

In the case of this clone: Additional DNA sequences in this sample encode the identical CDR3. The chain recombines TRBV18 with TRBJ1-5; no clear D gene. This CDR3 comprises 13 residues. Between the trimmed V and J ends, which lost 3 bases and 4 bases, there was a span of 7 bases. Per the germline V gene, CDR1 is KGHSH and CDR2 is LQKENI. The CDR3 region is CASSPDGNQPQHF. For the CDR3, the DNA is TGTGCCAGCTCACCGGACGGGAATCAGCCCCAGCATTTT.

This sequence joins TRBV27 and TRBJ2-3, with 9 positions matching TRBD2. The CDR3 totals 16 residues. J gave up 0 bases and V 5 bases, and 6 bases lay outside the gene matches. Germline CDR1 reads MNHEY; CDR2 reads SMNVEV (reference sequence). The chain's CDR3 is CASSPGLAPSTDTQYF. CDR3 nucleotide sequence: TGTGCCAGCAGTCCCGGACTAGCGCCTAGCACAGATACGCAGTATTTT.

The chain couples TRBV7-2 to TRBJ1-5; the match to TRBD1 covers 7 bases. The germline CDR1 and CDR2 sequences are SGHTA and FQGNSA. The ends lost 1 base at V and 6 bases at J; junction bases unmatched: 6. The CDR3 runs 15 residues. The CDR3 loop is CASSLEGAGGQPQHF. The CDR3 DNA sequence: TGTGCCAGCAGCTTAGAGGGGGCCGGGGGTCAGCCCCAGCATTTT.

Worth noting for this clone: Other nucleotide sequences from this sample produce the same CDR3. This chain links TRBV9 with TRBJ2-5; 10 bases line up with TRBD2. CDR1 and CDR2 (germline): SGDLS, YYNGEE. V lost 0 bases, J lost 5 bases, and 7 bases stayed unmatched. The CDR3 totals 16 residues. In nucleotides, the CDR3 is TGTGCCAGCAGCGTAGGAAGCGGGGGGGCCGGTGAGACCCAGTACTTC. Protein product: CASSVGSGGAGETQYF.

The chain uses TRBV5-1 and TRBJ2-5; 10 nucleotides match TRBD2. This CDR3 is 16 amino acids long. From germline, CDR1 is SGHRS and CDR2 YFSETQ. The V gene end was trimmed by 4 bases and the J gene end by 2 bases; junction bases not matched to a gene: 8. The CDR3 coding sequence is TGCGCCAGCAGCCTGGGCACTAGCGGGGAACAAGAGACCCAGTACTTC. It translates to CASSLGTSGEQETQYF.

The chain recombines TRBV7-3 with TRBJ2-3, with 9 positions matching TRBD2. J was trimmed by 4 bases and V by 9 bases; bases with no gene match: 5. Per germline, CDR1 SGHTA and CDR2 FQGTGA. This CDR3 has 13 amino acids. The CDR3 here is CASSGGPADTQYF. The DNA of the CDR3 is TGTGCCAGTAGCGGGGGCCCGGCAGATACGCAGTATTTT.

CDR3 region: CATSLGIGTDTQYF. The CDR3 DNA is TGTGCCACCAGCTTAGGAATCGGGACAGATACGCAGTATTTT. The chain has TRBV15 and TRBJ2-3; D uncertain. The V end was cut by 5 bases, the J end by 3 bases, with 12 bases between. CDR1 is LNHNV, CDR2 YYDKDF, per germline (reference sequence). The CDR3 has 14 amino acids.

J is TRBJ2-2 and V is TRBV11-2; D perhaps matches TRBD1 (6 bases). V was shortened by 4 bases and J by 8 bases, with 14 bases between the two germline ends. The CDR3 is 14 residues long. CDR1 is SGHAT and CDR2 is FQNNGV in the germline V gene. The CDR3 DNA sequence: TGTGCCAGCAGCTCCCAGGGGAGAGGTGGGGAGCTGTTTTTT. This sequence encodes CASSSQGRGGELFF.

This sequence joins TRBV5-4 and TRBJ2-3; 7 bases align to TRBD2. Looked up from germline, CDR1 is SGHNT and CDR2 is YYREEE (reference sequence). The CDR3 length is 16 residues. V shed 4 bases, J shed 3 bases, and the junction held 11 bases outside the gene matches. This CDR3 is CASSPRWSGGTDTQYF. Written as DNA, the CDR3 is TGTGCCAGCAGCCCACGGTGGTCGGGGGGAACAGATACGCAGTATTTT. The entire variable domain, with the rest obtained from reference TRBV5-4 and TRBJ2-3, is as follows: ETGVTQSPTHLIKTRGQQVTLRCSSQSGHNTVSWYQQALGQGPQFIFQYYREEENGRGNFPPRFSGLQFPNYSSELNVNALELDDSALYLCASSPRWSGGTDTQYFGPGTRLTVL.

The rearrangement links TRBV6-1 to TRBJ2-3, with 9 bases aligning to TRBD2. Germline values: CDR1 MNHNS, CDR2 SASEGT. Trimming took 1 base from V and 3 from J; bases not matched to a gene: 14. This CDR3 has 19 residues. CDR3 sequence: CASSEVGRLAVITTDTQYF. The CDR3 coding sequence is TGTGCCAGCAGTGAAGTAGGAAGACTAGCGGTCATAACTACAGATACGCAGTATTTT.

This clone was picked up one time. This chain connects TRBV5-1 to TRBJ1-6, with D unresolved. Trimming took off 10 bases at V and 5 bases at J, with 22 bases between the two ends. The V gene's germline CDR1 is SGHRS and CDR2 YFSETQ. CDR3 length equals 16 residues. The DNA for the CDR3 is TGCGCCTCACGCCTAAGGAGGGAAGGAGATAATTCACCCCTCCACTTT. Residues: CASRLRREGDNSPLHF.

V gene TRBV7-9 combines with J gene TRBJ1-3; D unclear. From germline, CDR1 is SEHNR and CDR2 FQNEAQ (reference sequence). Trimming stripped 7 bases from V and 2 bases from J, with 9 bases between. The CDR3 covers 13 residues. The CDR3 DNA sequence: TGTGCCAGCATCCAAGATCCTGGAAACACCATATATTTT. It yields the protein CASIQDPGNTIYF. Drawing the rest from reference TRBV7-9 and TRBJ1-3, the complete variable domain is DTGVSQNPRHKITKRGQNVTFRCDPISEHNRLYWYRQTLGQGPEFLTYFQNEAQLEKSRLLSDRFSAERPKGSFSTLEIQRTEQGDSAMYLCASIQDPGNTIYFGEGSWLTVV.

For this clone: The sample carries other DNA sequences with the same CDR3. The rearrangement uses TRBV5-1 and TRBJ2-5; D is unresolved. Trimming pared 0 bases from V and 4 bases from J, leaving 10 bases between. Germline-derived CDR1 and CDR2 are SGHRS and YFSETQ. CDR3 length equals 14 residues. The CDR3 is CASSLGLLGETQYF. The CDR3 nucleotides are TGCGCCAGCAGCTTGGGGCTCCTCGGAGAGACCCAGTACTTC.

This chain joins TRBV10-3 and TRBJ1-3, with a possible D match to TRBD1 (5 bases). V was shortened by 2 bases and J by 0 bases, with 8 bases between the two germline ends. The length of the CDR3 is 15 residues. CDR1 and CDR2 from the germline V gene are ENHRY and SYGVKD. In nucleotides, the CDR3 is TGTGCCATCAGTGAGGGAGACAGCTCTGGAAACACCATATATTTT. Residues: CAISEGDSSGNTIYF.

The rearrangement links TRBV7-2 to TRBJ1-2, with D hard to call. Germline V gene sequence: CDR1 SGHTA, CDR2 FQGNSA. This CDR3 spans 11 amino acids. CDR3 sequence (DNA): TGTGTCATCACCCGGGGATATGGCTACACCTTC. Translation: CVITRGYGYTF.

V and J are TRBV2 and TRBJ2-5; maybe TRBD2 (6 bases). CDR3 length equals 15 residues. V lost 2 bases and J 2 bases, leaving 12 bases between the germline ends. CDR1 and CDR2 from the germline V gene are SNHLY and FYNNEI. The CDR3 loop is CASSETTRQQETQYF. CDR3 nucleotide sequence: TGTGCCAGCAGTGAAACGACTAGACAACAAGAGACCCAGTACTTC.

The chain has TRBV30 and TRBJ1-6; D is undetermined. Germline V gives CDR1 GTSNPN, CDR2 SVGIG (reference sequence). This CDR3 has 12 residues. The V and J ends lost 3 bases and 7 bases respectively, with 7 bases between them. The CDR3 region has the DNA TGTGCCTGGAGGTCGGAAAATTCACCCCTCCACTTT. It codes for CAWRSENSPLHF.

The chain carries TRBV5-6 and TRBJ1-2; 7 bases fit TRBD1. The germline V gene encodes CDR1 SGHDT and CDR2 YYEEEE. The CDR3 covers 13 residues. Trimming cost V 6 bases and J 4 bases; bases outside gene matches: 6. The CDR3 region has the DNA TGTGCCAGCACCGTCGGGACAGCCTATGGCTACACCTTC. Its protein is CASTVGTAYGYTF.

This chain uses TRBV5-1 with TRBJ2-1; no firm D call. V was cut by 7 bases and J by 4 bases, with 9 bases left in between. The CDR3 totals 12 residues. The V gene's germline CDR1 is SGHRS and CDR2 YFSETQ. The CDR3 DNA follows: TGCGCCAGCTCTGACACGTACAATGAGCAGTTCTTC. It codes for CASSDTYNEQFF.

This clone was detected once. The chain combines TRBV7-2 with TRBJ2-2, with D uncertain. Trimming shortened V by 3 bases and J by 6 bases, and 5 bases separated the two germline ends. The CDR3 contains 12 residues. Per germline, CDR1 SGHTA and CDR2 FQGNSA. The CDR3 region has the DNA TGTGCCAGCAGCTTCCCCCCCGGGGAGCTGTTTTTT. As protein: CASSFPPGELFF.